The T cell receptor (beta chain) under discussion was sequenced for a study of blood T cell repertoires in COVID-19. Study-level information: The United States, Italy and Spain were the sources of the acute and convalescent COVID-19 samples. The cDNA or gDNA used as material had been derived from T cells, B-cell-depleted T cells, or PBMCs.

There are 18 residues in the CDR3. The junction had 15 bases not matched to a gene; V was cut back by 1 base and J by 4 bases. Per germline, CDR1 SEHNR and CDR2 FQNEAQ (reference sequence). Original processing notes: It was from reference gene primer amplification that nucleated cell counts were estimated. Assay used: immunoSEQ multiplex PCR; TCRdb lists only in-frame clones, some missing. D and trimming come from the DNA, and the V and J calls and clone size come from that table. The table records around 100,000 clones, about 90% of them present only once. This clonotype originated in a human donor in a cohort sampled during active COVID-19. Sequencing was done on a sample of peripheral blood. The chain joins TRBV7-9 to TRBJ2-7; 8 bases agree with TRBD2. CDR3 DNA sequence: TGTGCCAGCAGCTTAGATGTCGCGGGGGGAGCAACCTATTACGAGCAGTACTTC. Its translation is CASSLDVAGGATYYEQYF.